This T cell receptor (beta chain) was sequenced for a study of blood T cells in healthy people across ages. General study results and limits: It was the long-lived donors that had more naive CD4+ cells and higher diversity than aged donors.

This clonotype was seen only a few times. The antigen is unknown. Germline V gene lookup returns CDR1 SGHRS and CDR2 YFSETQ. This CDR3 contains 16 residues. The V and J ends lost 2 bases and 4 bases, in that order; junction bases with no gene match: 7. A J-beta primer mix and a sample-barcoded 5' primer were used in a second PCR of about 7 to 11 cycles. TCRdb recomputed calls from the 5' RACE reads with MiXCR, one row per CDR3 protein. The sample lists about 1 million distinct CDR3 sequences, 45% occurring once. This TCR was sampled from a woman aged 55-70 years in good health. J is TRBJ2-2 and V is TRBV5-1; TRBD1 matches 8 bases. Sequenced: blood. The CDR3 DNA follows: TGCGCCAGCAGCTTACCGGACAGGGCGGGCACCGGGGAGCTGTTTTTT. Encoded protein: CASSLPDRAGTGELFF.